A single sample is the source of the 17 T cell receptor beta chains below, sequenced in a study of T cell repertoires in cytomegalovirus infection. From the reads, TCRdb called clonotypes with MiXCR, one entry per CDR3 protein. The sample contains approximately 630,000 distinct CDR3 sequences, approximately 24% of which appear only once. The sequenced sample was CD8+ T cells from PBMCs. The receptors derive from a human donor in good health (CMV status not recorded). Some clones in this sample may be carry-over from other donors' samples.

The chain uses TRBV3-1 and TRBJ2-1; 12 bases are a match to TRBD2. There are 16 residues in the CDR3. Germline CDR1 is LGHDT and CDR2 is YNNKEL (reference sequence). Trimming at V came to 4 bases and at J to 9 bases, leaving 10 bases not matched to a gene. The CDR3 DNA is TGTGCCAGCAGCCCCCTAGCGGGGGGGCCAAAGGGTGAGCAGTTCTTC. This gives the protein CASSPLAGGPKGEQFF.

The chain has TRBV6-5 and TRBJ2-7; 10 bases match TRBD2. The V segment lost 5 bases and the J segment 7 bases; nucleotides outside the gene matches: 8. This CDR3 is built from 14 residues. The germline gives CDR1 MNHEY, CDR2 SVGAGI. This chain's CDR3 is CASSPLAGPPEQYF. In nucleotides, the CDR3 is TGTGCCAGCAGTCCACTAGCGGGGCCACCTGAGCAGTACTTC.

V usage is TRBV20-1 and J usage is TRBJ1-2; TRBD1 might be the D (5 bases). Trimming removed 0 bases from V and 6 bases from J, with 20 bases in between. CDR1 and CDR2 (germline): DFQATT, SNEGSKA (reference sequence). This CDR3 region has 16 residues. CDR3 sequence: CSARDRNRLAVHGYTF. As DNA, the CDR3 is TGCAGTGCTAGAGATAGGAACAGGTTGGCAGTCCATGGCTACACCTTC.

This clonotype was detected only a few times. The rearrangement joins TRBV7-9 to TRBJ2-7; D gene uncertain. Germline V gene lookup returns CDR1 SEHNR and CDR2 FQNEAQ (reference sequence). V gave up 4 bases and J gave up 0 bases, with 13 bases separating them. This CDR3 has 15 residues. CDR3 in amino acids: CASSSKLESSYEQYF. The CDR3 bases are TGTGCCAGCAGCTCCAAGCTAGAGAGCTCCTACGAGCAGTACTTC.

Concerning this clonotype itself: In this CDR3 the conserved last residue, phenylalanine or tryptophan, is missing, so a read error is likely. The chain couples TRBV12-5 to TRBJ2-1; 11 bases agree with TRBD2. CDR1 and CDR2 from the germline V gene are LGHNT and FRNRAP. The ends lost 1 base at V and 5 bases at J; junction bases unmatched: 1. The CDR3 has 15 residues. In nucleotides, the CDR3 is TGTGCTAGTGGTTTGGGACTAGCGGGGAACAATGAGCAGTTCTCC. Translation: CASGLGLAGNNEQFS.

This clonotype was seen more than once but under ten times. The chain couples TRBV20-1 to TRBJ2-7; 7 bases agree with TRBD1. The CDR3 is 13 residues long. The trim removed 1 base at V and 3 bases at J, leaving 3 bases unmatched. The germline gives CDR1 DFQATT, CDR2 SNEGSKA (reference sequence). The CDR3, as DNA: TGCAGTGCTAGAGGGGGACAGTTCTACGAGCAGTACGTC. Translated: CSARGGQFYEQYV.

This clonotype was detected a few times. The DNA for the CDR3 is TGCGCCAGCAGCCAAGGGGATGGGCAGGGATATGGCTACACCTTC. Its translation: CASSQGDGQGYGYTF. The chain employs TRBV4-1 and TRBJ1-2; maybe TRBD1 (5 bases). V gave up 1 base and J gave up 5 bases, with 14 bases separating them. CDR3 size: 15 residues. The V gene's germline CDR1 is MGHRA and CDR2 YSYEKL.

In the case of this clonotype: Possible read error: a much larger clone is one base away. J is TRBJ2-1 and V is TRBV28; D might be TRBD1 or TRBD2, each matching 6 bases. The CDR3 spans 15 residues. Germline values: CDR1 MDHEN, CDR2 SYDVKM. Trimming removed 4 bases at V and 7 bases at J, with 17 bases between. The CDR3 loop reads CASSSLGRRGNEQFF. CDR3 coding DNA: TGTGCCAGCAGTTCTCTCGGACGGAGGGGGAATGAGCAGTTCTTC.

There are a few counts of this clonotype. This rearrangement joins TRBV7-9 to TRBJ2-5; TRBD1 might be the D (5 bases). The V end lost 4 bases, the J end lost 2 bases, and 11 bases lay between the germline ends. The CDR3 contains 14 residues. CDR1 is SEHNR and CDR2 is FQNEAQ in the germline V gene (reference sequence). CDR3 DNA sequence: TGTGCCAGCAGCTCCACAGGACCACAAGAGACCCAGTACTTC. The encoded protein is CASSSTGPQETQYF. Looking up the rest from reference TRBV7-9 and TRBJ2-5 gives the full variable domain: DTGVSQNPRHKITKRGQNVTFRCDPISEHNRLYWYRQTLGQGPEFLTYFQNEAQLEKSRLLSDRFSAERPKGSFSTLEIQRTEQGDSAMYLCASSSTGPQETQYFGPGTRLLVL.

This clonotype was counted only a few times. The chain carries TRBV20-1 and TRBJ1-1; 7 bases agree with TRBD1. V shed 5 bases and J 0 bases; nucleotides not matched to a gene: 3. The CDR3 is 13 amino acids. In germline, CDR1 is DFQATT, CDR2 SNEGSKA (reference sequence). As DNA, the CDR3 is TGCAGTGCTCCAGACAGGGTGAACACTGAAGCTTTCTTT. This codes for CSAPDRVNTEAFF.

This clonotype was found many times. This chain joins TRBV7-6 and TRBJ2-7; possible D gene TRBD1, 6 bases. This CDR3 comprises 15 residues. The germline gives CDR1 SGHVS, CDR2 FNYEAQ. V lost 5 bases, J lost 1 base, and 15 bases lay in between. The CDR3 sequence is CASSGSGTSSYEQYF. The CDR3 DNA sequence: TGTGCCAGCAGCGGATCCGGGACATCGTCCTACGAGCAGTACTTC.

This clonotype was observed a few times. The chain has TRBV28 and TRBJ2-7, with TRBD2 matching 8 bases. The junction had 5 bases not matched to a gene; V was cut back by 6 bases and J by 1 base. This CDR3 is built from 14 residues. Germline assignment: CDR1 MDHEN and CDR2 SYDVKM. The CDR3 region is CASSGLAESYEQYV. The CDR3, as DNA: TGTGCCAGCAGCGGACTAGCCGAGTCCTACGAGCAGTACGTC.

This clonotype appeared a few times. This chain links TRBV19 with TRBJ2-2; no reliable D call. This CDR3 region has 13 residues. Germline V CDR1 and CDR2: LNHDA, SQIVND (reference sequence). The V end was cut by 4 bases, the J end by 15 bases, with 18 bases between. The CDR3 protein is CASSTLGRIEVFF. DNA for the CDR3: TGTGCCAGTAGTACTCTCGGACGTATAGAGGTGTTTTTT.

This clonotype was observed a single time. The chain combines TRBV19 with TRBJ2-2; tentatively, D is TRBD1 or TRBD2 (5 bases each). Trimming pared 7 bases from V and 7 bases from J, leaving 16 bases between. CDR3 length: 14 residues. CDR1 is LNHDA, CDR2 SQIVND, per germline (reference sequence). CDR3 DNA: TGTGCCAGTATTTGGACAATGGGAGTCGGGGAGCTGTTTTTT. Translation gives CASIWTMGVGELFF.

This clonotype appeared many times. Written as DNA, the CDR3 is TGTGCCAGCAGCTTAGCGACAAAAGGACTGGCCAAAAACATTCAGTACTTC. This encodes CASSLATKGLAKNIQYF. J is TRBJ2-4 and V is TRBV7-2, with a weak D call TRBD2 (5 bases). This CDR3 is 17 amino acids long. Germline loops: CDR1 SGHTA, CDR2 FQGNSA. Trimming removed 0 bases from V and 1 base from J, with 13 bases in between.

V is TRBV6-4 and J is TRBJ1-2; no definite D call. Trimming took 3 bases from V and 2 from J, leaving 10 bases between them. Germline V CDR1 and CDR2: MRHNA, SNTAGT. The CDR3 is 14 amino acids. The CDR3 DNA reads TGTGCCAGCAGTGATGGTCGACGGAACTATGGCTACACCTTC. Protein product: CASSDGRRNYGYTF.

This clonotype was detected ten times or more. CDR3 loop: CASSLSGELFF. CDR3 DNA sequence: TGTGCCAGCAGCTTATCCGGGGAGCTGTTTTTT. The rearrangement uses TRBV12-3 or TRBV12-4 and TRBJ2-2; no clear D. The CDR3 runs to 11 residues. V was trimmed by 6 bases and J by 6 bases, leaving 5 bases between them.